A selection of T cell receptor beta chains follows, all from one sample in a study of early T cells in non-severe SARS-CoV-2 infection. One entry per CDR3 protein results from TCRdb running MiXCR on the 5' RACE reads. This table has approximately 85,000 distinct CDR3 sequences, 9% to 15% appearing once. The sample taken for sequencing was whole blood. Receptor source: an adult who was a healthcare worker with PCR-confirmed SARS-CoV-2 infection or an uninfected control (not recorded which). Both conserved end residues are part of each CDR3. The D gene is left open where the match is weak. Clone size appears in some rows only: once, few, many, or a class for an expanded clone.

length: 14; size: once; D: NA; J: TRBJ2-7; V: TRBV4-1; CDR3: CASSQGAASYEQYF; DNA: TGCGCCAGCAGCCAAGGGGCAGCGAGCTACGAGCAGTACTTC
length: 13; size: few; D: TRBD1; J: TRBJ1-5; V: TRBV20-1; CDR3: CSARDRGLRAQHF; DNA: TGCAGTGCTCGGGACAGGGGGCTAAGGGCCCAGCATTTT
length: 14; size: NA; D: TRBD1; J: TRBJ1-1; V: TRBV5-8; CDR3: CASSLRTGRTEAFF; DNA: TGTGCCAGCAGCTTGCGGACAGGGAGGACTGAAGCTTTCTTT
length: 16; size: NA; D: TRBD1; J: TRBJ2-1; V: TRBV6-6; CDR3: CASSDQDRGGYNEQFF; DNA: TGTGCCAGCAGTGACCAGGACAGGGGGGGATACAATGAGCAGTTCTTC
length: 15; size: few; D: TRBD2; J: TRBJ2-7; V: TRBV7-2; CDR3: CASSYPGLEAGEQYF; DNA: TGTGCCAGCAGCTATCCGGGACTAGAGGCGGGGGAGCAGTACTTC
length: 16; size: NA; D: NA; J: TRBJ2-2; V: TRBV12-3/TRBV12-4; CDR3: CASSLVRAVGTGELFF; DNA: TGTGCCAGCAGTTTAGTTCGGGCAGTCGGCACCGGGGAGCTGTTTTTT
length: 13; size: few; D: TRBD1; J: TRBJ1-2; V: TRBV7-2; CDR3: CASRPTGYAGYTF; DNA: TGTGCCAGCAGGCCGACAGGGTACGCTGGCTACACCTTC
length: 13; size: NA; D: NA; J: TRBJ2-1; V: TRBV13; CDR3: CASSLERGKPEVF; DNA: TGTGCCAGCAGCTTAGAACGGGGCAAGCCAGAGGTCTTC
length: 16; size: NA; D: NA; J: TRBJ2-7; V: TRBV4-3; CDR3: CASSQEHSGPIYEQYF; DNA: TGCGCCAGCAGCCAAGAACACAGCGGGCCCATATACGAGCAGTACTTC
length: 13; size: few; D: TRBD1; J: TRBJ2-3; V: TRBV5-4; CDR3: CASGQGRTDTQYF; DNA: TGTGCCAGTGGACAGGGGAGGACAGATACGCAGTATTTT
length: 11; size: NA; D: NA; J: TRBJ1-2; V: TRBV2; CDR3: CASSGAGIASF; DNA: TGTGCCAGCAGTGGAGCAGGCATCGCTAGCTTC
length: 17; size: NA; D: NA; J: TRBJ2-6; V: TRBV11-2; CDR3: CASSPRTVLNGANVLTF; DNA: TGTGCCAGCAGCCCCAGGACGGTGCTCAATGGGGCCAACGTCCTGACTTTC
length: 13; size: few; D: NA; J: TRBJ2-2; V: TRBV5-5; CDR3: CASSWPDTGELFF; DNA: TGTGCCAGCAGTTGGCCCGACACCGGGGAGCTGTTTTTT
length: 14; size: NA; D: TRBD2; J: TRBJ2-1; V: TRBV29-1; CDR3: CSSERTGGLDEQFF; DNA: TGCAGCTCTGAACGGACGGGAGGTTTAGATGAGCAGTTCTTC
length: 14; size: NA; D: NA; J: TRBJ2-7; V: TRBV20-1; CDR3: CSASPAGQDYEQYF; DNA: TGCAGTGCTAGCCCCGCCGGACAAGACTACGAGCAGTACTTC
length: 15; size: NA; D: TRBD2; J: TRBJ2-1; V: TRBV7-2; CDR3: CASSLGLGIQWGQFF; DNA: TGTGCCAGCAGCTTGGGACTAGGGATTCAGTGGGGGCAGTTCTTC
length: 11; size: many; D: NA; J: TRBJ2-1; V: TRBV27; CDR3: CATWDRDEQFF; DNA: TGTGCCACCTGGGATCGGGATGAGCAGTTCTTC
length: 13; size: NA; D: NA; J: TRBJ2-3; V: TRBV29-1; CDR3: CSVEVGSTDTQYF; DNA: TGCAGCGTTGAAGTGGGCAGCACAGATACGCAGTATTTT
length: 12; size: few; D: NA; J: TRBJ1-1; V: TRBV5-6; CDR3: CASRGSGAEAFF; DNA: TGTGCCAGCAGGGGTTCTGGGGCTGAAGCTTTCTTT
length: 19; size: many; D: NA; J: TRBJ2-1; V: TRBV7-9; CDR3: CASSSNTAGRGHSYNEQFF; DNA: TGTGCCAGCAGCTCAAATACCGCAGGGCGGGGACACTCCTACAATGAGCAGTTCTTC
length: 15; size: few; D: NA; J: TRBJ2-7; V: TRBV9; CDR3: CASSVAGSRDYEQYF; DNA: TGTGCCAGCAGCGTAGCGGGCAGCCGAGACTACGAGCAGTACTTC
length: 11; size: NA; D: NA; J: TRBJ2-7; V: TRBV6-5; CDR3: CVAGPSYEQYF; DNA: TGTGTCGCGGGGCCCTCCTACGAGCAGTACTTC
length: 15; size: NA; D: NA; J: TRBJ2-7; V: TRBV18; CDR3: CASSPPASGGDEQYF; DNA: TGTGCCAGCTCACCACCAGCCAGCGGAGGCGACGAGCAGTACTTC
length: 16; size: many; D: TRBD1; J: TRBJ2-7; V: TRBV20-1; CDR3: CSARDLQGAPSYEQYF; DNA: TGCAGTGCTAGAGACCTACAGGGGGCACCTTCCTACGAGCAGTACTTC
length: 14; size: few; D: TRBD2; J: TRBJ2-2; V: TRBV2; CDR3: CATRTSGYTGELFF; DNA: TGTGCCACCCGGACTAGCGGCTACACCGGGGAGCTGTTTTTT
length: 14; size: few; D: NA; J: TRBJ2-7; V: TRBV10-3; CDR3: CAISESAQGYEQYF; DNA: TGTGCCATCAGTGAGTCGGCACAGGGCTACGAGCAGTACTTC
length: 16; size: NA; D: TRBD1; J: TRBJ1-4; V: TRBV5-6; CDR3: CASSRGQGALGEKLFF; DNA: TGTGCCAGCAGCCGTGGACAGGGGGCCTTGGGTGAAAAACTGTTTTTT
length: 15; size: many; D: NA; J: TRBJ2-6; V: TRBV7-3; CDR3: CASSFGFSGANVLTF; DNA: TGTGCCAGCAGCTTTGGATTCTCTGGGGCCAACGTCCTGACTTTC
length: 17; size: few; D: NA; J: TRBJ1-2; V: TRBV7-9; CDR3: CASSREGTRDSNYGYTF; DNA: TGTGCCAGCAGCCGGGAGGGGACCAGGGACTCCAACTATGGCTACACCTTC
length: 14; size: NA; D: TRBD2; J: TRBJ2-3; V: TRBV5-1; CDR3: CASSGGTSGNTQYF; DNA: TGCGCCAGCAGCGGGGGGACTAGCGGAAATACGCAGTATTTT
length: 16; size: few; D: TRBD2; J: TRBJ2-7; V: TRBV11-2; CDR3: CASSLERGTSGYEQYF; DNA: TGTGCCAGCAGCTTAGAACGGGGGACTAGCGGCTACGAGCAGTACTTC
length: 15; size: few; D: NA; J: TRBJ1-2; V: TRBV7-3; CDR3: CASSSYPRGANGYTF; DNA: TGTGCCAGCAGCTCTTACCCCCGGGGCGCCAATGGCTACACCTTC
length: 15; size: NA; D: NA; J: TRBJ2-1; V: TRBV7-3; CDR3: CASSESAGSYNEQFF; DNA: TGTGCCAGCAGCGAAAGCGCGGGATCCTACAATGAGCAGTTCTTC
length: 13; size: many; D: NA; J: TRBJ2-7; V: TRBV19; CDR3: CASSIPGLREQYF; DNA: TGTGCCAGTAGTATTCCCGGGCTCCGCGAGCAGTACTTC
length: 14; size: few; D: NA; J: TRBJ2-3; V: TRBV5-1; CDR3: CASSSKASIDTQYF; DNA: TGCGCCAGCAGCTCGAAAGCATCGATAGATACGCAGTATTTT
length: 14; size: few; D: NA; J: TRBJ2-2; V: TRBV2; CDR3: CASSGTANTGELFF; DNA: TGTGCCAGCAGTGGGACTGCGAACACCGGGGAGCTGTTTTTT
length: 16; size: NA; D: TRBD1; J: TRBJ1-2; V: TRBV19; CDR3: CASSITPGQANYGYTF; DNA: TGTGCCAGTAGTATTACACCGGGACAGGCTAACTATGGCTACACCTTC
length: 17; size: NA; D: NA; J: TRBJ2-1; V: TRBV12-3/TRBV12-4; CDR3: CASSTPADHSSYNEQFF; DNA: TGTGCCAGCAGCACCCCCGCTGATCACAGCTCCTACAATGAGCAGTTCTTC
length: 15; size: NA; D: NA; J: TRBJ1-5; V: TRBV4-1; CDR3: CASSQDPDRHQPQHF; DNA: TGCGCCAGCAGCCAAGATCCTGACAGGCATCAGCCCCAGCATTTT
length: 15; size: many; D: TRBD2; J: TRBJ2-3; V: TRBV2; CDR3: CASSDGAGEIDTQYF; DNA: TGTGCCAGCAGTGATGGGGCGGGAGAAATAGATACGCAGTATTTT
length: 16; size: NA; D: TRBD2; J: TRBJ2-1; V: TRBV3-1; CDR3: CASSRASGRVDNEQFF; DNA: TGTGCCAGCAGCCGAGCGAGCGGGAGAGTGGACAATGAGCAGTTCTTC
length: 15; size: few; D: NA; J: TRBJ2-5; V: TRBV5-1; CDR3: CASSLFSGAQETQYF; DNA: TGCGCCAGCAGCTTGTTTTCGGGGGCTCAAGAGACCCAGTACTTC
length: 16; size: few; D: TRBD2; J: TRBJ2-1; V: TRBV5-5; CDR3: CASSLWGRGSYNEQFF; DNA: TGTGCCAGCAGCTTGTGGGGGAGGGGCTCCTACAATGAGCAGTTCTTC
length: 12; size: NA; D: NA; J: TRBJ2-7; V: TRBV6-6; CDR3: CASSYAAYEQYF; DNA: TGTGCCAGCAGTTACGCAGCCTACGAGCAGTACTTC
length: 15; size: NA; D: NA; J: TRBJ2-7; V: TRBV3-1; CDR3: CASSQPQGETYEQYF; DNA: TGTGCCAGCAGCCAGCCACAGGGAGAGACCTACGAGCAGTACTTC
length: 15; size: NA; D: TRBD1; J: TRBJ2-3; V: TRBV7-6; CDR3: CASSFRTGTADTQYF; DNA: TGTGCCAGCAGCTTCCGGACAGGGACCGCAGATACGCAGTATTTT
length: 12; size: many; D: NA; J: TRBJ2-7; V: TRBV14; CDR3: CASSQGKYEQYF; DNA: TGTGCCAGCAGCCAAGGGAAGTACGAGCAGTACTTC
length: 15; size: many; D: TRBD1; J: TRBJ2-1; V: TRBV10-3; CDR3: CAISGRTGPSNEQFF; DNA: TGTGCCATCAGTGGACGGACAGGGCCATCCAATGAGCAGTTCTTC
length: 10; size: many; D: NA; J: TRBJ2-3; V: TRBV29-1; CDR3: CSVGVDTQYF; DNA: TGCAGCGTTGGGGTAGATACGCAGTATTTT
length: 12; size: many; D: NA; J: TRBJ1-1; V: TRBV6-2/TRBV6-3; CDR3: CASSYGPTEAFF; DNA: TGTGCCAGCAGTTACGGGCCCACTGAAGCTTTCTTT
length: 15; size: many; D: NA; J: TRBJ2-5; V: TRBV12-3/TRBV12-4; CDR3: CASSSTTDRQETQYF; DNA: TGTGCCAGCAGCAGTACGACCGACAGGCAAGAGACCCAGTACTTC